The rows below give T cell receptor beta chains drawn from one sample of a study of blood T cells in healthy people across ages. TCRdb independently ran MiXCR on the 5' RACE reads; one entry per CDR3 protein. The sample consists of approximately 800,000 distinct CDR3 sequences, less than 70% of them appearing once. The source material was blood. Receptors originate from an elderly man in good health. Both conserved end residues are part of each CDR3. The order of the fields is J gene, V gene, clone size, D gene, CDR3 protein, CDR3 DNA. A D gene is named only where the DNA matches it firmly. Clone size is shown for a subset of rows, as once, few, many or a class of expanded clone.

j_call: TRBJ2-1
v_call: TRBV20-1
clone_size: few
d_call: -
cdr3_aa: CSARHSIDYNEQFF
cdr3_nt: TGCAGTGCTAGACACTCGATCGACTACAATGAGCAGTTCTTC

j_call: TRBJ1-2
v_call: TRBV7-2
clone_size: -
d_call: TRBD1
cdr3_aa: CASSSQTGFGGYTF
cdr3_nt: TGTGCCAGCAGCTCCCAGACAGGGTTCGGCGGCTACACCTTC

j_call: TRBJ2-3
v_call: TRBV24-1
clone_size: -
d_call: -
cdr3_aa: CATSDFPRHRDAYF
cdr3_nt: TGTGCCACCAGTGATTTCCCTCGGCACAGAGACGCGTATTTT

j_call: TRBJ2-3
v_call: TRBV7-3
clone_size: -
d_call: TRBD2
cdr3_aa: CASSPISGSRDTQYF
cdr3_nt: TGTGCCAGCAGCCCGATTAGCGGGAGTAGAGATACGCAGTATTTT

j_call: TRBJ1-1
v_call: TRBV28
clone_size: -
d_call: -
cdr3_aa: CASRTYTEAFF
cdr3_nt: TGTGCCAGCAGAACCTACACTGAAGCTTTCTTT

j_call: TRBJ2-2
v_call: TRBV2
clone_size: -
d_call: -
cdr3_aa: CASRQGLNTGELFF
cdr3_nt: TGTGCCAGCAGACAGGGATTGAACACCGGGGAGCTGTTTTTT

j_call: TRBJ1-2
v_call: TRBV2
clone_size: few
d_call: -
cdr3_aa: CASSEARQASGYTF
cdr3_nt: TGTGCCAGCAGTGAAGCGCGACAGGCGTCGGGCTACACCTTC

j_call: TRBJ2-1
v_call: TRBV5-1
clone_size: -
d_call: TRBD2
cdr3_aa: CASSLAGLANNEQFF
cdr3_nt: TGCGCCAGCAGCTTGGCGGGACTAGCTAACAATGAGCAGTTCTTC

j_call: TRBJ2-7
v_call: TRBV7-7
clone_size: -
d_call: -
cdr3_aa: CASSFGPNNEQYF
cdr3_nt: TGTGCTAGCAGTTTCGGACCCAACAATGAGCAGTACTTC

j_call: TRBJ2-5
v_call: TRBV6-5
clone_size: -
d_call: -
cdr3_aa: CASTSLGEQYF
cdr3_nt: TGTGCCAGCACCTCACTTGGGGAGCAGTACTTC

j_call: TRBJ2-1
v_call: TRBV7-8
clone_size: -
d_call: TRBD2
cdr3_aa: CASSQGLAAGPYNEQFF
cdr3_nt: TGTGCCAGCAGCCAGGGACTAGCGGCAGGCCCCTACAATGAGCAGTTCTTC

j_call: TRBJ2-7
v_call: TRBV3-1
clone_size: -
d_call: -
cdr3_aa: CASSQDGRGRAEQYF
cdr3_nt: TGTGCCAGCAGCCAAGATGGTCGGGGCCGAGCCGAGCAGTACTTC

j_call: TRBJ2-1
v_call: TRBV7-2
clone_size: -
d_call: TRBD2
cdr3_aa: CASSLAQLAGGEQFF
cdr3_nt: TGTGCCAGCAGCTTAGCGCAACTAGCGGGAGGCGAGCAGTTCTTC

j_call: TRBJ1-2
v_call: TRBV12-3/TRBV12-4
clone_size: -
d_call: -
cdr3_aa: CASSPPHGGPNYGYTF
cdr3_nt: TGTGCCAGCAGCCCCCCCCACGGGGGCCCCAACTATGGCTACACCTTC

j_call: TRBJ2-3
v_call: TRBV11-2
clone_size: -
d_call: TRBD2
cdr3_aa: CASSFTSGKITDTQYF
cdr3_nt: TGTGCCAGCAGCTTCACTAGCGGGAAGATCACAGATACGCAGTATTTT

j_call: TRBJ2-7
v_call: TRBV20-1
clone_size: many
d_call: -
cdr3_aa: CSATLRDEQYF
cdr3_nt: TGCAGCGCTACCCTCAGAGACGAGCAGTACTTC

j_call: TRBJ2-7
v_call: TRBV9
clone_size: -
d_call: -
cdr3_aa: CASSIRGEGSYEQYF
cdr3_nt: TGTGCCAGCAGCATTAGGGGGGAGGGCTCCTACGAGCAGTACTTC

j_call: TRBJ1-2
v_call: TRBV5-5
clone_size: few
d_call: TRBD1
cdr3_aa: CASSSKTGGDYGYTF
cdr3_nt: TGTGCCAGCAGCTCCAAGACAGGGGGTGACTATGGCTACACCTTC

j_call: TRBJ2-6
v_call: TRBV5-1
clone_size: -
d_call: -
cdr3_aa: CASSRDMASGANVLTF
cdr3_nt: TGCGCCAGCAGCCGGGACATGGCCTCTGGGGCCAACGTCCTGACTTTC

j_call: TRBJ2-5
v_call: TRBV24-1
clone_size: few
d_call: TRBD1
cdr3_aa: CATSDRTGGETQYF
cdr3_nt: TGTGCCACCAGTGATCGGACAGGGGGAGAGACCCAGTACTTC

j_call: TRBJ2-7
v_call: TRBV7-6
clone_size: few
d_call: TRBD1
cdr3_aa: CASSLQGGQDEQYF
cdr3_nt: TGTGCCAGCAGCTTACAAGGGGGCCAGGACGAGCAGTACTTC

j_call: TRBJ2-1
v_call: TRBV3-1
clone_size: -
d_call: TRBD2
cdr3_aa: CASSQEGLAGEQFF
cdr3_nt: TGTGCCAGCAGCCAAGAAGGACTAGCGGGTGAGCAGTTCTTC

j_call: TRBJ2-7
v_call: TRBV5-4
clone_size: once
d_call: -
cdr3_aa: CATKGGPYSYEQYF
cdr3_nt: TGTGCCACCAAGGGGGGTCCTTACTCCTACGAGCAGTACTTC

j_call: TRBJ2-3
v_call: TRBV5-1
clone_size: once
d_call: -
cdr3_aa: CASSKPSTHTQYF
cdr3_nt: TGCGCCAGCAGCAAACCTAGCACGCATACGCAGTATTTT

j_call: TRBJ2-7
v_call: TRBV20-1
clone_size: -
d_call: TRBD2
cdr3_aa: CSARSGLAGDYEQYF
cdr3_nt: TGCAGTGCTAGATCGGGACTAGCGGGGGACTACGAGCAGTACTTC

j_call: TRBJ2-1
v_call: TRBV7-9
clone_size: few
d_call: -
cdr3_aa: CASSFGGSHNEQFF
cdr3_nt: TGTGCCAGCAGTTTTGGGGGCAGCCACAATGAGCAGTTCTTC

j_call: TRBJ1-1
v_call: TRBV10-3
clone_size: few
d_call: TRBD1
cdr3_aa: CAIRGGQGARNTEAFF
cdr3_nt: TGTGCCATCAGGGGGGGACAGGGGGCAAGGAACACTGAAGCTTTCTTT

j_call: TRBJ2-4
v_call: TRBV18
clone_size: few
d_call: -
cdr3_aa: CASSNGAKNIQYF
cdr3_nt: TGTGCCAGCTCAAATGGGGCCAAAAACATTCAGTACTTC

j_call: TRBJ2-7
v_call: TRBV6-2/TRBV6-3
clone_size: -
d_call: TRBD2
cdr3_aa: CASRTGTSGYEQYF
cdr3_nt: TGTGCCAGTCGCACCGGGACTAGCGGGTACGAGCAGTACTTC

j_call: TRBJ1-4
v_call: TRBV28
clone_size: few
d_call: -
cdr3_aa: CASRGGGSNEKLFF
cdr3_nt: TGTGCCAGCAGGGGTGGCGGGAGTAATGAAAAACTGTTTTTT

j_call: TRBJ2-3
v_call: TRBV6-4
clone_size: -
d_call: TRBD2
cdr3_aa: CATAQTSGSADTQYF
cdr3_nt: TGTGCCACCGCTCAGACTAGCGGGAGTGCTGATACGCAGTATTTT

j_call: TRBJ2-5
v_call: TRBV12-3/TRBV12-4
clone_size: -
d_call: -
cdr3_aa: CASSFPWGTQYF
cdr3_nt: TGTGCCAGCAGTTTTCCCTGGGGGACCCAGTACTTC

j_call: TRBJ2-5
v_call: TRBV2
clone_size: few
d_call: -
cdr3_aa: CASTGRGRETQYF
cdr3_nt: TGTGCCAGCACGGGCAGGGGGAGGGAGACCCAGTACTTC

j_call: TRBJ2-7
v_call: TRBV20-1
clone_size: -
d_call: TRBD2
cdr3_aa: CSASQLAGDYEQYF
cdr3_nt: TGCAGTGCTAGTCAACTAGCGGGCGACTACGAGCAGTACTTC

j_call: TRBJ2-4
v_call: TRBV20-1
clone_size: -
d_call: TRBD2
cdr3_aa: CSARDLLAGVDIQYF
cdr3_nt: TGCAGTGCTAGGGATCTACTAGCGGGAGTTGACATTCAGTACTTC

j_call: TRBJ1-3
v_call: TRBV5-1
clone_size: -
d_call: TRBD1
cdr3_aa: CASSTRQGSNGNTIYF
cdr3_nt: TGCGCCAGCAGCACTCGACAGGGCTCAAATGGAAACACCATATATTTT

j_call: TRBJ2-7
v_call: TRBV21-1
clone_size: -
d_call: -
cdr3_aa: CASRGGVRAHEQYF
cdr3_nt: TGTGCCAGCAGAGGCGGGGTCAGGGCTCACGAGCAGTACTTC